The source of this TCR beta chain is a study of blood T cell repertoires in COVID-19. This table comes from immunoSEQ multiplex PCR, and its TCRdb copy is limited to in-frame clones, with some not included. This table holds 150,000 to 200,000 clones, about 83% found once. The CDR3 loop spans 17 amino acids. CDR1 is LNHDA and CDR2 is SQIVND in the germline V gene (reference sequence). Unmatched junction bases numbered 8, after V lost 4 bases and J lost 0 bases. Sequencing input: peripheral blood. The V call is TRBV19, the J call TRBJ1-3; 8 nucleotides match TRBD1. This TCR came from a man in his late teens or twenties with active or convalescent COVID-19. CDR3 region: CASSSRMDRASGNTIYF. In nucleotides, the CDR3 is TGTGCCAGTAGTAGCCGTATGGACAGGGCCTCTGGAAACACCATATATTTT.